The rows below give T cell receptor beta chains drawn from one sample of a study of blood T cell repertoires in COVID-19. TCRdb's table, derived via immunoSEQ multiplex PCR, lists solely in-frame clones and lacks some. The sample carries roughly 43,000 clones, approximately 83% recorded once. The material sequenced was peripheral blood. These TCRs come from a human donor in a cohort sampled during active COVID-19. The donor label of this sample is uncertain. Each CDR3 is given with its conserved first and last residue. The order of the fields is V gene, D gene, CDR3 length, J gene, CDR3 protein. The D gene is left open where the match is weak.

v_call: TRBV24-1
d_call: TRBD2
cdr3_length: 18
j_call: TRBJ2-1
cdr3_aa: CATSAARASGGGYDEQFF

v_call: TRBV18
d_call: .
cdr3_length: 14
j_call: TRBJ1-2
cdr3_aa: CASSPGGQKYGYTF

v_call: TRBV28
d_call: TRBD1
cdr3_length: 15
j_call: TRBJ1-2
cdr3_aa: CASSLLLGTGSSYTF

v_call: TRBV6-2/TRBV6-3
d_call: TRBD2
cdr3_length: 17
j_call: TRBJ2-2
cdr3_aa: CASSYPGLALNTGELFF

v_call: TRBV28
d_call: .
cdr3_length: 14
j_call: TRBJ1-6
cdr3_aa: CASSLGAGYSPLHF

v_call: TRBV15
d_call: TRBD2
cdr3_length: 17
j_call: TRBJ2-3
cdr3_aa: CATSSLGGGPSADTQYF

v_call: TRBV9
d_call: .
cdr3_length: 14
j_call: TRBJ1-3
cdr3_aa: CASSATGSGNTIYF

v_call: TRBV6-4
d_call: TRBD1
cdr3_length: 12
j_call: TRBJ2-1
cdr3_aa: CASSGQGNEQFF

v_call: TRBV5-4
d_call: .
cdr3_length: 15
j_call: TRBJ2-5
cdr3_aa: CASSLMGAAGETQYF

v_call: TRBV6-2/TRBV6-3
d_call: .
cdr3_length: 17
j_call: TRBJ2-7
cdr3_aa: CASSYSSDGGDPYEQYF

v_call: TRBV18
d_call: TRBD1
cdr3_length: 16
j_call: TRBJ1-4
cdr3_aa: CASSPLPGQSNEKLFF

v_call: TRBV11-2
d_call: .
cdr3_length: 16
j_call: TRBJ1-5
cdr3_aa: CASSLPEPGLHQPQHF

v_call: TRBV11-1
d_call: .
cdr3_length: 15
j_call: TRBJ1-1
cdr3_aa: CANSSPSQGVTEAFF

v_call: TRBV7-8
d_call: TRBD2
cdr3_length: 18
j_call: TRBJ2-1
cdr3_aa: CASSLDSRRLAGRNEQFF

v_call: TRBV18
d_call: TRBD1
cdr3_length: 14
j_call: TRBJ1-5
cdr3_aa: CASSDQGGNQPQHF

v_call: TRBV2
d_call: TRBD1
cdr3_length: 15
j_call: TRBJ2-3
cdr3_aa: CASSVTGGSTDTQYF

v_call: TRBV7-9
d_call: TRBD1
cdr3_length: 13
j_call: TRBJ1-1
cdr3_aa: CASSGQGDTEAFF

v_call: TRBV27
d_call: TRBD1
cdr3_length: 14
j_call: TRBJ1-2
cdr3_aa: CASSLKGTGHGYTF

v_call: TRBV27
d_call: .
cdr3_length: 15
j_call: TRBJ1-4
cdr3_aa: CASSSEGRTNEKLFF

v_call: TRBV20-1
d_call: TRBD1
cdr3_length: 11
j_call: TRBJ1-1
cdr3_aa: CSAKTDRGAFF

v_call: TRBV3-1/TRBV3-2
d_call: TRBD2
cdr3_length: 15
j_call: TRBJ2-7
cdr3_aa: CASSQRKRGGYEQYF

v_call: TRBV7-2
d_call: .
cdr3_length: 16
j_call: TRBJ1-5
cdr3_aa: CASSLGQAGAGQPQHF

v_call: TRBV7-3
d_call: TRBD2
cdr3_length: 15
j_call: TRBJ2-3
cdr3_aa: CASSQLARSTDTQYF

v_call: TRBV12-3/TRBV12-4
d_call: .
cdr3_length: 12
j_call: TRBJ1-2
cdr3_aa: CASSLGAFGYTF

v_call: TRBV5-1
d_call: TRBD1
cdr3_length: 15
j_call: TRBJ2-2
cdr3_aa: CASSPGQAPTGELFF

v_call: TRBV28
d_call: .
cdr3_length: 14
j_call: TRBJ1-5
cdr3_aa: CASSSVYSNQPQHF

v_call: TRBV19
d_call: .
cdr3_length: 14
j_call: TRBJ2-5
cdr3_aa: CASSRAGVRETQYF

v_call: TRBV7-3
d_call: .
cdr3_length: 15
j_call: TRBJ2-1
cdr3_aa: CASSLGTSNYNEQFF